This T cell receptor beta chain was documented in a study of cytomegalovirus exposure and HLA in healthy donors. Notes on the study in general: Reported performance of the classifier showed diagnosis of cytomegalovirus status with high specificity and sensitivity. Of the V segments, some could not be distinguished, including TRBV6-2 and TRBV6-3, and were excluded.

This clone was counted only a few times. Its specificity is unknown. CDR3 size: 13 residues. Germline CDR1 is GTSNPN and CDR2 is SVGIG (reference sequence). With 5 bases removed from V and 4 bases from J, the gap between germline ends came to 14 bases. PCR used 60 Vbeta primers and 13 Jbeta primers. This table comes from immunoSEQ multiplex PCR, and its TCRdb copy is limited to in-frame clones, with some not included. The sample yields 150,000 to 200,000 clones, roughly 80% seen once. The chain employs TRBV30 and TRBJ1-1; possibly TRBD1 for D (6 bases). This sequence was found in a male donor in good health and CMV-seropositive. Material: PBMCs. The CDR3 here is CAWAEGGGTEAFF. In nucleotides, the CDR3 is TGTGCCTGGGCCGAGGGGGGGGGCACTGAAGCTTTCTTT.